This entry describes one TCR beta chain. Its antigen is not known. TCRdb fed the reads into MiXCR, producing one record per CDR3 protein. The profile shows 200,000 to 300,000 distinct CDR3 sequences, roughly 13% of them singletons. The data are from a study of T cell repertoires in cytomegalovirus infection. Study as a whole: Carrying CMV and the relevant HLA type showed in public TCR beta signatures. Overall study results and limits: The ex vivo response was dominated by HLA-C-restricted CMV-specific TCR beta clonotypes. Pooled public TCR beta family frequency picked out CMV carriers with the relevant HLA.

Germline CDR1 SGDLS, CDR2 YYNGEE. The CDR3 has 16 amino acids. Trimming at V came to 0 bases and at J to 1 base, leaving 6 bases not matched to a gene. This clonotype was sampled from a human donor in good health (CMV status not recorded). Some clones in this sample may be carry-over from other donors' samples. Sequenced sample: PBMCs. This chain connects TRBV9 to TRBJ1-1, with 7 bases matching TRBD1. Written as DNA, the CDR3 is TGTGCCAGCAGCGTAGGGGACAGAGGTCAGAACACTGAAGCTTTCTTT. Protein: CASSVGDRGQNTEAFF.